This T cell receptor (beta chain) was observed in a study of Graves' ophthalmopathy and Graves' hyperthyroidism. The authors amplified TCR beta CDR3 regions from RNA transcripts. After a first-round RT-PCR with HTBI primers, a second-round multiplex PCR was run. TCRdb analysed the multiplex PCR reads with MiXCR anew, one entry per CDR3 protein. Among a few hundred thousand distinct CDR3 sequences listed, under 45% were seen once. This clonotype has a single count. The junction departs from the called germline gene at one end, perhaps through a read error. Germline V gene lookup returns CDR1 LNHDA and CDR2 SQIVND (reference sequence). The CDR3 totals 15 residues.

The TCR comes from an adult man with Graves' hyperthyroidism. The V call is TRBV19, the J call TRBJ2-6, with D tentatively TRBD1 (5 bases). The specimen sequenced was peripheral blood or thyroid tissue (not recorded which). The CDR3 nucleotides are TGTGCCAGTAGTAGCCTCGTGACTGGGGCCAACGTCCTAACTTTC. Protein: CASSSLVTGANVLTF.